This TCR beta chain is from a study of blood T cell repertoires in COVID-19. The overall study: Acute-phase and convalescent COVID-19 samples originated in the United States, Italy and Spain. The cDNA or gDNA used as material had been derived from T cells, B-cell-depleted T cells, or PBMCs.

Germline V gene sequence: CDR1 LNHDA, CDR2 SQIVND (reference sequence). V was clipped by 0 bases and J by 4 bases, with 13 bases between them. This CDR3 region has 16 residues. How the authors handled the data: Quantification of nucleated cells was approximated via reference gene primer amplification. The protocol was immunoSEQ multiplex PCR, while the TCRdb copy is restricted to in-frame clones and leaves out a portion. The D gene and trimming were derived from the DNA, and the V and J assignments and clone size from that table. The table lists about 480,000 clones, nearly 90% of them singletons. The sample was peripheral blood. The sequence derives from a man between 18 and 29 years old with COVID-19, enrolled during active disease. The chain recombines TRBV19 with TRBJ2-1, with a possible D match to TRBD1 (6 bases). CDR3 amino acids: CASSIDFEQGYNEQFF. DNA for the CDR3: TGTGCCAGTAGTATAGATTTTGAACAGGGTTACAATGAGCAGTTCTTC. Full variable domain (missing parts from reference TRBV19 and TRBJ2-1): DGGITQSPKYLFRKEGQNVTLSCEQNLNHDAMYWYRQDPGQGLRLIYYSQIVNDFQKGDIAEGYSVSREKKESFPLTVTSAQKNPTAFYLCASSIDFEQGYNEQFFGPGTRLTVL.